These 4 T cell receptor beta chains were sequenced from one sample in a study of blood T cell repertoires in COVID-19. Only in-frame clones appear in the TCRdb table, and some are missing; sequencing was by immunoSEQ multiplex PCR. This table holds about 59,000 clones, 65% to 80% found once. Source material: peripheral blood. The origin of the receptors is a human donor in a cohort sampled during active COVID-19.

The chain employs TRBV28 and TRBJ2-3; 9 positions match TRBD2. This CDR3 region has 16 residues. Germline CDR1 MDHEN, CDR2 SYDVKM. Germline trimming cut 3 bases from V and 2 bases from J; bases unmatched to any gene: 6. The CDR3 coding sequence is TGTGCCAGCAGTTTCGGCGGGAGGGCCTCCACAGATACGCAGTATTTT. This sequence encodes CASSFGGRASTDTQYF.

The rearrangement uses TRBV3-1 (or the pseudogene TRBV3-2) and TRBJ2-5; D may be TRBD2 (6 bases). Trimming pared 4 bases from V and 5 bases from J, leaving 14 bases between. The CDR3 is 14 residues long. Germline loops: CDR1 LGHDT, CDR2 YNNKEL (reference sequence). This CDR3 reads CASSPGVEGETQYF. The CDR3 DNA sequence: TGTGCCAGCAGCCCCGGGGTGGAGGGTGAGACCCAGTACTTC.

V gene TRBV7-2 combines with J gene TRBJ1-1; maybe TRBD1 (6 bases). Germline V lookup: CDR1 SGHTA, CDR2 FQGNSA. Deletions cut 4 bases from V and 4 bases from J, with 13 bases between. The CDR3 length is 14 residues. The CDR3 sequence: CASSSQGFGTEAFF. The CDR3 DNA reads as TGTGCCAGCAGCTCTCAGGGGTTTGGCACTGAAGCTTTCTTT.

This clone was seen a few times. V gene TRBV11-3 combines with J gene TRBJ2-1; TRBD2 matches 11 bases. This CDR3 comprises 14 residues. CDR1 is SGHNT, CDR2 YENEEA, per germline. Unmatched junction bases numbered 2, after V lost 1 base and J lost 9 bases. The CDR3 DNA follows: TGTGCCAGCAGCTTAGTTGGGACTAGCGGTGAGCAGTTCTTC. Protein: CASSLVGTSGEQFF. Based on the CDR3 plus reference TRBV11-3 and TRBJ2-1, the full variable domain is EAGVVQSPRYKIIEKKQPVAFWCNPISGHNTLYWYLQNLGQGPELLIRYENEEAVDDSQLPKDRFSAERLKGVDSTLKIQPAELGDSAVYLCASSLVGTSGEQFFGPGTRLTVL.